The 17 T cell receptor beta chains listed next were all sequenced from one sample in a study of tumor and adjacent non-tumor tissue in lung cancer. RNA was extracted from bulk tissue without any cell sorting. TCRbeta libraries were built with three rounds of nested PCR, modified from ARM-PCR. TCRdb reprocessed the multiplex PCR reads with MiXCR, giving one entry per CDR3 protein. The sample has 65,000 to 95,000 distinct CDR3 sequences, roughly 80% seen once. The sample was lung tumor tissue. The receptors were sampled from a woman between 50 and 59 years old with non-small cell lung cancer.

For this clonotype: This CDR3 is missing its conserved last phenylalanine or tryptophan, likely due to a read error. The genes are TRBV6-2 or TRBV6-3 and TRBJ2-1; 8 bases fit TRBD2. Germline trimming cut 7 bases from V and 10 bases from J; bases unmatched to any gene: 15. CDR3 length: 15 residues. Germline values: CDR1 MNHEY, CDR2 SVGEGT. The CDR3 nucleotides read TGTGCCAGCAAGCCTAGCGGGTCTACCATCAGAGAGCAGTTCGTC. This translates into CASKPSGSTIREQFV.

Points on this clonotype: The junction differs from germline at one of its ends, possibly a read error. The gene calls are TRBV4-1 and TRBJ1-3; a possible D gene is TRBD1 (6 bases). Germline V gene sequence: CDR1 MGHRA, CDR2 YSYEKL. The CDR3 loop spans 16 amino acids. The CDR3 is CASSRRGGTFGNTIYF. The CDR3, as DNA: TGCGCCAGCAGCCGAAGGGGGGGTACCTTTGGAAACACCATATATTTC.

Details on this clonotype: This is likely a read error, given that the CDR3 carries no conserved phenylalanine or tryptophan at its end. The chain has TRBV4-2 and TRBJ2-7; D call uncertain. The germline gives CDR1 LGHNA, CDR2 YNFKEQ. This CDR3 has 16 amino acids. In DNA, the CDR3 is TGTGCCAGTAGCCAAGATAAAAGTTCCCCGGCGTACGGGCAGTACCTC. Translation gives CASSQDKSSPAYGQYL.

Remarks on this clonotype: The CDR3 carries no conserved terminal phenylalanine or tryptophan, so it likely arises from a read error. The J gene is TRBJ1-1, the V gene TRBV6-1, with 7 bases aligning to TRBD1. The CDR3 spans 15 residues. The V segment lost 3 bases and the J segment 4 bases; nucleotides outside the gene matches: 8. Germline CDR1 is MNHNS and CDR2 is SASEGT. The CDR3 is CASSEGTAALTEAFL. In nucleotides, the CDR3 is TGTGCCAGCAGTGAGGGGACAGCCGCCCTCACTGAAGCTTTCTTA.

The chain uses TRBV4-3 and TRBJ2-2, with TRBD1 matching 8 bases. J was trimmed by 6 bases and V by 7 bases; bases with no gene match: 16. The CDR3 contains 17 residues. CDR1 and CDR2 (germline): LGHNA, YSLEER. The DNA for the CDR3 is TGCGCCAGCAACCAGCAATGGACAGGGCAATTATCCGGGGAGCTGTTTTTT. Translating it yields CASNQQWTGQLSGELFF.

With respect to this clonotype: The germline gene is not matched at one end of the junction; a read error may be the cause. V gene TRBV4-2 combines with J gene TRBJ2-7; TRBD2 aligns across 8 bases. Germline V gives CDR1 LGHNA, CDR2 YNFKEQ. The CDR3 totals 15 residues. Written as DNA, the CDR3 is TGTGCCAGCGCCACCCTACTAGCGGACTCCTACGAGCATTACTTC. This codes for CASATLLADSYEHYF.

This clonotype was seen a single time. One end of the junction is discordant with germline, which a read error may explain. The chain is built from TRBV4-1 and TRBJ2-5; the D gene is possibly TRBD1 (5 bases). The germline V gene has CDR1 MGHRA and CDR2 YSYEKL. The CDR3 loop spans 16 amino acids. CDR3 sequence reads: CASSQANRNGQETQYF. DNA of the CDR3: TGTGCCAGCAGCCAGGCCAACAGGAACGGCCAAGAGACCCAGTACTTC.

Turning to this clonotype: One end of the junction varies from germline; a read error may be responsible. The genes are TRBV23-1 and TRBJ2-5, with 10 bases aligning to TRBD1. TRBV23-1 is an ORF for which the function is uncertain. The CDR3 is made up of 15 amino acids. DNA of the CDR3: TGCGCCAGCAGTCATAGTGACAGGGGGCGAGAGACCCAGTACTTT. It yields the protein CASSHSDRGRETQYF.

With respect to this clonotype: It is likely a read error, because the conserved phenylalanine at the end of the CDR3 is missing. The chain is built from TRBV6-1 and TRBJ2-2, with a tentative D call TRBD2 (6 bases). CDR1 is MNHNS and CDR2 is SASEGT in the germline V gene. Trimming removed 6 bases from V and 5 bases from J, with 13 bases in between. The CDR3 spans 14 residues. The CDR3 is CASRRDGHTGELFS. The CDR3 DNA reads TGTGCCAGCAGGCGGGACGGGCATACCGGGGAGCTGTTTTCT.

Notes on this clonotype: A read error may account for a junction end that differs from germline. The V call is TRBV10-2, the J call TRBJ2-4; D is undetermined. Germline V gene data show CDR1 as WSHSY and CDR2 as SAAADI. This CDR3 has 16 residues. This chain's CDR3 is CANSEMAVLAKNIQYF. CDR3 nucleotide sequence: TGCGCCAACAGTGAGATGGCCGTGCTAGCCAAAAACATTCAGTACTTC.

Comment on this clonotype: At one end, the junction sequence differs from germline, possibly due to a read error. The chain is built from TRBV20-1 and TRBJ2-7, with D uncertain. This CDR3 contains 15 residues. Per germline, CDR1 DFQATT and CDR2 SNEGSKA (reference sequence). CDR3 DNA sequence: TGCAGCGCTAGGTCAATCGAGCGAGCCCCCTACGAGCAGTACTTC. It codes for CSARSIERAPYEQYF.

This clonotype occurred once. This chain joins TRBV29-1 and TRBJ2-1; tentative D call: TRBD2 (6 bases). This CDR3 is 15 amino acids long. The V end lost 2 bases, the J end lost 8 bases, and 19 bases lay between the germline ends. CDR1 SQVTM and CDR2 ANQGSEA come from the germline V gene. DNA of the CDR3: TGCAGCGTTGAACTTCCGGCGGGACCCGGGCATGAGCAGTTCTTC. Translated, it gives CSVELPAGPGHEQFF.

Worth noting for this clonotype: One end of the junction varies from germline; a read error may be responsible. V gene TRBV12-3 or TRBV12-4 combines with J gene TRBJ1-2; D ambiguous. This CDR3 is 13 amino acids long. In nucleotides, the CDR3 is TGTACCAGTAGCCACAGCCTTTTCTATGGCTACACCTTC. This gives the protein CTSSHSLFYGYTF.

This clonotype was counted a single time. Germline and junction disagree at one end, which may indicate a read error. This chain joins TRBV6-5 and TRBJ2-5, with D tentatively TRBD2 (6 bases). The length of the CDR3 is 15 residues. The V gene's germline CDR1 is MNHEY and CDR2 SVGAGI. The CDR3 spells CTSSYGLTPGETQYF. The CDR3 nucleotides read TGTACCAGCAGTTATGGCCTCACCCCGGGAGAAACCCAATACTTC.

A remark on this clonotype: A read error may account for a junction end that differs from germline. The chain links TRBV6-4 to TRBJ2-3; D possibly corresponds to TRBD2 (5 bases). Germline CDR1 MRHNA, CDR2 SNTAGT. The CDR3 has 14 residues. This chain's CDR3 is CASRTIGYTVTQYF. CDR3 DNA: TGTGCCAGCAGGACTATCGGCTACACAGTTACGCAGTATTTT.

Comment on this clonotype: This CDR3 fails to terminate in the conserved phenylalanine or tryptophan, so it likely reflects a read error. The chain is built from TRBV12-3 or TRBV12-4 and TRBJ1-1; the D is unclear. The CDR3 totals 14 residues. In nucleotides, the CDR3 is TGTGCCAGCAAGATGGACCCCTTGAACATTGAAGCTTTCTAT. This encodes CASKMDPLNIEAFY.

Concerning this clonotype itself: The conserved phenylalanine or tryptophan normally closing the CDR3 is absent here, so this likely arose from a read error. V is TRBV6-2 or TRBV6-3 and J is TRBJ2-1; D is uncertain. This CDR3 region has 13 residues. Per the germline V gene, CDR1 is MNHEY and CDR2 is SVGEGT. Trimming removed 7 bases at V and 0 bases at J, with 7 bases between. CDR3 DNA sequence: TGTGCCAGCATTGGTAGCTCCTACAATGAGCAGTTCATC. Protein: CASIGSSYNEQFI.